Following are 10 T cell receptor beta chains from one sample sequenced in a study of OX40 agonist ivuxolimab in advanced cancers. Using immunoSEQ multiplex PCR, the repertoire was profiled, and TCRdb retains in-frame clones only, with some absent. In the table there are about 80,000 clones, roughly 81% of which are singletons. The sequences come from CD4+ or CD8+ T cells sorted from blood, collected in a trial of the OX40 agonist ivuxolimab. The source of these receptors is an adult with an advanced solid tumor such as melanoma, head and neck, liver or kidney cancer.

This chain uses TRBV28 with TRBJ2-1, with 12 nucleotides matching TRBD2. The germline gives CDR1 MDHEN, CDR2 SYDVKM. CDR3 length: 18 residues. Trimming removed 5 bases from V and 8 bases from J; junction bases left unmatched: 16. The CDR3 DNA sequence: TGTGCCAGCAGTCCCTATGCTAGCGGGGGGGCCTCTAGGGATGAGCAGTTCTTC. It codes for CASSPYASGGASRDEQFF.

V gene TRBV28 combines with J gene TRBJ1-2; D unclear. Trimming took off 8 bases at V and 5 bases at J, with 12 bases between the two ends. CDR1 is MDHEN, CDR2 SYDVKM, per germline. The CDR3 consists of 12 residues. CDR3 DNA: TGTGCCAGCTCTTCACCGGGGTATGGCTACACCTTC. It encodes CASSSPGYGYTF.

The chain joins TRBV30 to TRBJ1-1; 7 nucleotides match TRBD1. Germline V CDR1 and CDR2: GTSNPN, SVGIG (reference sequence). V dropped 0 bases and J dropped 4; count of bases not matched to a gene: 11. CDR3 length: 16 residues. Here the CDR3 reads CAWSVQGSRIGTEAFF. DNA for the CDR3: TGTGCCTGGAGTGTACAGGGGTCAAGGATCGGCACTGAAGCTTTCTTT. Using reference TRBV30 and TRBJ1-1 for the parts outside the CDR3, the full variable domain is SQTIHQWPATLVQPVGSPLSLECTVEGTSNPNLYWYRQAAGRGLQLLFYSVGIGQISSEVPQNLSASRPQDRQFILSSKKLLLSDSGFYLCAWSVQGSRIGTEAFFGQGTRLTVV.

The V and J genes are TRBV30 and TRBJ2-7; D unresolved. The CDR3 has 13 amino acids. V lost 3 bases and J lost 0, with 9 bases in between. The germline CDR1 and CDR2 sequences are GTSNPN and SVGIG (reference sequence). The CDR3 region has the DNA TGTGCCTGGAGGGCAGACAACTCCTACGAGCAGTACTTC. Protein sequence: CAWRADNSYEQYF.

This clone has only one observation. The V call is TRBV10-2, the J call TRBJ2-5; TRBD2 matches at 7 bases. The end of the DNA fits TRBJ2-7 better, so the J call may be wrong. The CDR3 is made up of 14 amino acids. Germline lookup yields CDR1 WSHSY and CDR2 SAAADI. The CDR3 DNA reads TGCGCCAGCAGTCCACCCAGCGGGGCCTACGAGCAGTACTTC. This translates into CASSPPSGAYEQYF.

This clone appeared a single time. The CDR3 sequence: CASREGTEAFF. The CDR3 DNA sequence: TGTGCCAGTAGGGAGGGGACTGAAGCTTTCTTT. The chain uses TRBV19 and TRBJ1-1; TRBD1 might be the D (5 bases). Per the germline V gene, CDR1 is LNHDA and CDR2 is SQIVND (reference sequence). This CDR3 spans 11 amino acids. V lost 6 bases, J lost 5 bases, and 7 bases lay in between.

J is TRBJ2-5 and V is TRBV4-2; D is tentatively TRBD1 or TRBD2 (5 bases each). The CDR3 runs 17 residues. CDR1 LGHNA and CDR2 YNFKEQ come from the germline V gene. Trimming cost V 0 bases and J 5 bases, with 19 bases left between them. The CDR3 DNA sequence: TGTGCCAGCAGCCAAGATCCGGTGACTGGGGACGGGGAGACCCAGTACTTC. The encoded protein is CASSQDPVTGDGETQYF.

The CDR3 sequence is CASNGQGHNEQFF. In DNA form, the CDR3 reads TGTGCCAGCAATGGACAGGGACACAATGAGCAGTTCTTC. V and J are TRBV2 and TRBJ2-1, with TRBD1 matching over 8 bases. In germline, CDR1 is SNHLY, CDR2 FYNNEI. The junction had 4 bases not matched to a gene; V was cut back by 7 bases and J by 5 bases. The CDR3 sequence is 13 residues long.

In DNA form, the CDR3 reads TGTGCCAGCTCTCGGGGGGGCACTGAAGCTTTCTTT. Translation: CASSRGGTEAFF. V and J are TRBV18 and TRBJ1-1; D perhaps matches TRBD1 (5 bases). Germline lookup yields CDR1 KGHSH and CDR2 LQKENI. CDR3 length: 12 amino acids. V lost 6 bases, J lost 4 bases, and 9 bases lay in between.

This chain uses TRBV5-4 with TRBJ1-4; TRBD1 is a possible D gene (5 bases). Per germline, CDR1 SGHNT and CDR2 YYREEE (reference sequence). CDR3 length: 15 amino acids. V dropped 0 bases and J dropped 7 bases, with 13 bases sitting between them. As DNA, the CDR3 is TGTGCCAGCAGCTTGGTCGGAGGGGTCGGTGAAAAACTGTTTTTT. It encodes CASSLVGGVGEKLFF.